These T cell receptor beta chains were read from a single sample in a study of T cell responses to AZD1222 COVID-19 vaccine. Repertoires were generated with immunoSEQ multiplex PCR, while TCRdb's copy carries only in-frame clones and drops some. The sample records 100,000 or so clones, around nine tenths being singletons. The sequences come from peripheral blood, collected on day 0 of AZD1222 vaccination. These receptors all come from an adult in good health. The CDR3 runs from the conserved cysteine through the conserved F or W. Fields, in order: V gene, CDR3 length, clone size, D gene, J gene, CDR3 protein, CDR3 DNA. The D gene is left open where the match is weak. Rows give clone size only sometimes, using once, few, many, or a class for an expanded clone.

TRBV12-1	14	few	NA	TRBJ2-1	CASSWTSSYNEQFF	TGTGCCAGCAGCTGGACTAGCTCCTACAATGAGCAGTTCTTC
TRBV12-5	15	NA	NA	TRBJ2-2	CASGPEGGNTGELFF	TGTGCTAGTGGTCCCGAAGGGGGGAACACCGGGGAGCTGTTTTTT
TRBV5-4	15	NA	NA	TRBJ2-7	CASSLEGRGSYEQYF	TGTGCCAGCAGCTTGGAAGGGCGGGGCTCCTACGAGCAGTACTTC
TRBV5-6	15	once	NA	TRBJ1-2	CASSPGTGAFYGYTF	TGTGCCAGCAGCCCCGGGACCGGTGCTTTCTATGGCTACACCTTC
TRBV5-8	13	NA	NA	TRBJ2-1	CASIRATYNEQFF	TGTGCCAGCATTCGGGCGACCTACAATGAGCAGTTCTTC
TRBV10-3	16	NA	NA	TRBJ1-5	CAISEKLPNPNQPQHF	TGTGCCATCAGTGAGAAACTGCCTAACCCTAATCAGCCCCAGCATTTT
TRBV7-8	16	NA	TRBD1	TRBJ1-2	CASSLAGWGTDNGYTF	TGTGCCAGCAGCTTAGCGGGTTGGGGGACAGACAATGGCTACACCTTC
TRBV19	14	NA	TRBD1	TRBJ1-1	CASSSGQGYTEAFF	TGTGCCAGTAGCTCGGGACAGGGGTACACTGAAGCTTTCTTT
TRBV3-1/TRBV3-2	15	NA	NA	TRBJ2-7	CASSQEIATSYEQYF	TGTGCCAGCAGCCAAGAGATTGCAACCTCCTACGAGCAGTACTTC
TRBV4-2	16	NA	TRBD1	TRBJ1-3	CASSRITGGVGNTIYF	TGTGCCAGCAGCCGAATTACAGGGGGCGTGGGAAACACCATATATTTT
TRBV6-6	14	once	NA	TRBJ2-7	CASSSGGPPYEQYF	TGTGCCAGCAGTAGCGGAGGACCCCCCTACGAGCAGTACTTC
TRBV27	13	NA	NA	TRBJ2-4	CASMQGLGNIQYF	TGTGCCAGCATGCAGGGGCTGGGAAACATTCAGTACTTC
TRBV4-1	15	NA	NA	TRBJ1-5	CASSQGGSANQPQHF	TGCGCCAGCAGCCAAGGGGGGTCCGCGAATCAGCCCCAGCATTTT
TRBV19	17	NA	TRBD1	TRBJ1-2	CASSPRGSGPTGYGYTF	TGTGCCAGTAGTCCGAGGGGGAGCGGGCCGACAGGGTATGGCTACACCTTC
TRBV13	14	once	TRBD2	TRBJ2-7	CASSLGREPGEQYF	TGTGCCAGCAGCTTAGGGCGGGAGCCTGGCGAGCAGTACTTC
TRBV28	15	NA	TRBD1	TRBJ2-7	CASSLLTGGSPEQYF	TGTGCCAGCAGCTTGCTGACAGGGGGTTCCCCCGAGCAGTACTTC
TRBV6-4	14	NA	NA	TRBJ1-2	CASSEAGDAYGYTF	TGTGCCAGCAGTGAGGCAGGGGACGCCTATGGCTACACCTTC